This T cell receptor (beta chain) was observed in a study of blood T cell repertoires in COVID-19. CDR3 length: 14 residues. Trimming removed 10 bases from V and 7 bases from J, with 19 bases in between. In germline, CDR1 is LNHDA, CDR2 SQIVND (reference sequence). TCRdb's table, derived via immunoSEQ multiplex PCR, lists solely in-frame clones and lacks some. The sample has 430,000 or so clones; approximately 87% are singletons. The chain employs TRBV19 and TRBJ1-4, with D tentatively TRBD1 (5 bases). The clonotype comes from a woman aged 40 to 50 who had recovered from COVID-19. Source material: PBMCs or T cells enriched from blood (not recorded which). The DNA of the CDR3 is TGTGCCACCAAGGAGAGGGGACTGAGTGAAAAACTGTTTTTT. Translated, it gives CATKERGLSEKLFF.